This passage covers 28 T cell receptor beta chains from one sample sequenced in a study of regulatory T cells in long-lasting Graves disease. Specified time point: newly diagnosed GD, antithyroid drugs for less than 3 months. There was RNA extracted from PBMCs, and the TCR library was made from it. With iRepertoire HTBI primers and Arm-PCR of CDR3 regions, TCR beta libraries were built. TCRdb fed the multiplex PCR reads into MiXCR, producing one record per CDR3 protein. The table includes hundreds of thousands of distinct CDR3 sequences, around 16% detected once. The sample in question was peripheral blood mononuclear cells (PBMCs), obtained at new diagnosis, from a patient treated with antithyroid drugs. These receptors were collected from a female donor with Graves disease.

This clonotype was counted ten times or more. This chain links TRBV6-2 or TRBV6-3 with TRBJ2-7; 10 nucleotides line up with TRBD1. Looked up from germline, CDR1 is MNHEY and CDR2 is SVGEGT. V trimming: 5 bases; J trimming: 2 bases; junction bases outside the gene matches: 6. This CDR3 has 15 residues. CDR3 amino acids: CASSAGQGITYEQYF. The CDR3 DNA reads TGTGCCAGCAGTGCGGGACAGGGGATAACCTACGAGCAGTACTTC.

This clonotype has a count of ten or more. The chain recombines TRBV4-1 with TRBJ1-2; 8 bases are shared with TRBD1. V dropped 2 bases and J dropped 8; count of bases not matched to a gene: 10. The CDR3 totals 15 residues. The V gene's germline CDR1 is MGHRA and CDR2 YSYEKL. The CDR3 coding sequence is TGCGCCAGCAGCCAAACCCCCGACAGGGGTATCGGCTACACCTTC. It specifies CASSQTPDRGIGYTF.

This clonotype was seen many times. The chain is built from TRBV6-2 or TRBV6-3 and TRBJ2-3, with TRBD2 matching 10 bases. Per the germline V gene, CDR1 is MNHEY and CDR2 is SVGEGT. V lost 5 bases and J lost 7; bases outside the gene matches: 6. The length of the CDR3 is 14 residues. Written as DNA, the CDR3 is TGTGCCAGCAGTACTAGCGGGGACACCAATACGCAGTATTTT. This translates into CASSTSGDTNTQYF.

There are a few counts of this clonotype. The V call is TRBV7-2, the J call TRBJ2-2; 8 bases agree with TRBD2. The CDR3 length is 16 residues. Germline CDR1 is SGHTA and CDR2 is FQGNSA. With V trimmed by 5 bases and J by 10 bases, 15 bases remained unmatched. The CDR3 sequence: CASSPSGVRGGVELFF. DNA for the CDR3: TGTGCCAGCAGCCCCAGTGGTGTTCGGGGGGGGGTGGAGCTGTTTTTT.

In this sample, this clonotype turned up many times. The chain has TRBV28 and TRBJ2-7; 13 bases are shared with TRBD2. This CDR3 spans 15 amino acids. V lost 3 bases and J lost 2; bases outside the gene matches: 1. The germline gives CDR1 MDHEN, CDR2 SYDVKM. The CDR3: CASSFGLAGAYEQYF. The CDR3 DNA reads TGTGCCAGCAGTTTTGGACTAGCGGGAGCCTACGAGCAGTACTTC.

The CDR3 is CASNPGQGISGNTIYF. The DNA of the CDR3 is TGTGCCAGCAATCCGGGACAGGGGATCTCTGGAAACACCATATATTTT. The gene calls are TRBV12-3 or TRBV12-4 and TRBJ1-3; 10 nucleotides agree with TRBD1. The CDR3 extends over 16 amino acids. V trimming: 7 bases; J trimming: 0 bases; junction bases outside the gene matches: 6.

This clonotype has ten or more counts. The genes are TRBV28 and TRBJ2-2, with 7 bases that match TRBD1. The CDR3 runs to 16 residues. V was clipped by 6 bases and J by 4 bases; unmatched bases: 11. From germline, CDR1 is MDHEN and CDR2 SYDVKM. In nucleotides, the CDR3 is TGTGCCAGCAGCAGGGGGACGGAGACTTTCACCGGGGAGCTGTTTTTT. Translated, it gives CASSRGTETFTGELFF. The variable domain in full, completed from reference TRBV28 and TRBJ2-2, reads DVKVTQSSRYLVKRTGEKVFLECVQDMDHENMFWYRQDPGLGLRLIYFSYDVKMKEKGDIPEGYSVSREKKERFSLILESASTNQTSMYLCASSRGTETFTGELFFGEGSRLTVL.

This clonotype was seen a few times. The chain is built from TRBV27 and TRBJ1-2, with 7 bases aligning to TRBD1. The germline CDR1 and CDR2 sequences are MNHEY and SMNVEV (reference sequence). The CDR3 spans 13 residues. Trimming cost V 6 bases and J 7 bases; bases outside gene matches: 8. The CDR3: CASSETGISGYTF. DNA of the CDR3: TGTGCCAGCAGCGAGACAGGGATTAGTGGCTACACCTTC.

This clonotype occurred a few times. V usage is TRBV7-3 and J usage is TRBJ2-1; D possibly corresponds to TRBD2 (6 bases). The CDR3 length is 18 residues. The V gene lost 4 bases and the J gene lost 1 base, with 20 bases spanning the gap. Germline V gene sequence: CDR1 SGHTA, CDR2 FQGTGA. This chain's CDR3 is CASSSPFGGERSYNEQFF. CDR3 nucleotides: TGTGCCAGCAGCTCCCCCTTTGGCGGGGAGAGATCCTACAATGAGCAGTTCTTC.

This clonotype was picked up many times. The chain has TRBV20-1 and TRBJ1-1, with a tentative D call TRBD1 (5 bases). Trimming cost V 0 bases and J 10 bases, with 12 bases left between them. Germline V CDR1 and CDR2: DFQATT, SNEGSKA (reference sequence). This CDR3 contains 12 residues. The CDR3 nucleotides are TGCAGTGCTAGAGAGGACACTTTGGGAGCTTTCTTT. Translated, it gives CSAREDTLGAFF.

This clonotype occurred many times. V usage is TRBV4-1 and J usage is TRBJ2-3; 11 bases map to TRBD2. J gave up 0 bases and V 1 base, and 3 bases lay outside the gene matches. The CDR3 totals 17 residues. Germline V gene lookup returns CDR1 MGHRA and CDR2 YSYEKL. The CDR3 region is CASSQGLAGTSTDTQYF. The CDR3 coding sequence is TGCGCCAGCAGCCAAGGACTAGCGGGGACTAGCACAGATACGCAGTATTTT.

There are many counts of this clonotype. V usage is TRBV2 and J usage is TRBJ2-3; TRBD2 is a possible D gene (5 bases). In germline, CDR1 is SNHLY, CDR2 FYNNEI. CDR3 length equals 15 residues. Trimming stripped 5 bases from V and 2 bases from J, with 14 bases between. The CDR3 loop is CASSITRANTDTQYF. The CDR3 region has the DNA TGTGCCAGCAGTATAACGCGGGCGAACACAGATACGCAGTATTTT.

This clonotype was counted many times. The J gene is TRBJ2-3, the V gene TRBV6-1, with D hard to call. The germline CDR1 and CDR2 sequences are MNHNS and SASEGT. The CDR3 is made up of 15 amino acids. V lost 6 bases, J lost 1 base, and 14 bases lay in between. CDR3 loop: CASRSGHLGTDTQYF. CDR3 coding DNA: TGTGCCAGCAGATCGGGCCATTTGGGCACAGATACGCAGTATTTT.

In this sample, this clonotype turned up many times. V and J are TRBV3-1 and TRBJ2-7; D tentatively fits TRBD1 or TRBD2 (5 bases each). Trimming removed 4 bases from V and 2 bases from J, with 21 bases in between. The CDR3 spans 17 residues. CDR1 and CDR2 (germline): LGHDT, YNNKEL (reference sequence). CDR3 region: CASSPVTWDGTAYEQYF. The DNA of the CDR3 is TGTGCCAGCAGCCCAGTCACTTGGGACGGGACGGCCTACGAGCAGTACTTC.

This clonotype occurred many times. The V gene is TRBV7-3, the J gene TRBJ2-5; 9 nucleotides agree with TRBD2. The CDR3 totals 15 residues. V was clipped by 5 bases and J by 5 bases; unmatched bases: 9. Germline CDR1 SGHTA, CDR2 FQGTGA. This CDR3 is CASSPQRGASETQYF. In DNA form, the CDR3 reads TGTGCCAGCAGCCCGCAGCGGGGGGCGAGTGAGACCCAGTACTTC.

At least ten counts were recorded for this clonotype. This chain uses TRBV30 with TRBJ2-7, with no clear D. CDR1 and CDR2 (germline): GTSNPN, SVGIG (reference sequence). V lost 4 bases, J lost 3 bases, and 4 bases lay in between. The CDR3 has 10 residues. Written as DNA, the CDR3 is TGTGCCTGGAAAGACTACGAGCAGTACTTC. Translation: CAWKDYEQYF.

This clonotype was seen a handful of times. The V gene is TRBV18, the J gene TRBJ2-5, with D perhaps matching TRBD2 (5 bases). The CDR3 consists of 15 residues. The germline V gene has CDR1 KGHSH and CDR2 LQKENI. The ends were cut back, 2 bases at V and 5 bases at J, with 15 bases in the middle. CDR3 nucleotides: TGTGCCAGCTCACCAAGGTCTTCCCCGGGGGAGACCCAGTACTTC. It yields the protein CASSPRSSPGETQYF.

The CDR3 is CASRDMSSNYGYTF. CDR3 in DNA: TGTGCCAGCAGAGATATGAGTTCTAACTATGGCTACACCTTC. This chain links TRBV28 with TRBJ1-2, with D uncertain. The CDR3 loop spans 14 amino acids. V lost 6 bases and J lost 0, with 11 bases in between. Per germline, CDR1 MDHEN and CDR2 SYDVKM.

This clonotype was seen only once. A much larger clone differs from this one at a single base, so this may be a read error. This rearrangement joins TRBV10-1 to TRBJ2-1; tentative D call: TRBD2 (6 bases). This CDR3 comprises 15 residues. V shed 0 bases and J shed 13 bases, with 19 bases lying between them. Germline assignment: CDR1 WNHNN and CDR2 SYGVQD (reference sequence). CDR3 in amino acids: CASSESTRGRQTQFF. The CDR3 DNA sequence: TGCGCCAGCAGTGAGTCGACTCGGGGGAGGCAGACCCAGTTCTTC.

The sample holds many counts of this clonotype. The V gene is TRBV11-2, the J gene TRBJ2-7; D is perhaps TRBD2 (5 bases). This CDR3 region has 18 residues. Between the trimmed V and J ends, which lost 1 base and 0 bases, there was a span of 19 bases. Germline CDR1 reads SGHAT; CDR2 reads FQNNGV. CDR3 sequence (DNA): TGTGCCAGCAGCTTAGCATCGGTAGCGCTTAATAGCTCCTACGAGCAGTACTTC. This sequence encodes CASSLASVALNSSYEQYF. Supplemented by reference TRBV11-2 and TRBJ2-7, the full variable domain reads EAGVAQSPRYKIIEKRQSVAFWCNPISGHATLYWYQQILGQGPKLLIQFQNNGVVDDSQLPKDRFSAERLKGVDSTLKIQPAKLEDSAVYLCASSLASVALNSSYEQYFGPGTRLTVT.

The chain couples TRBV20-1 to TRBJ1-5, with D unresolved. This CDR3 is built from 12 residues. With 3 bases removed from V and 9 bases from J, the gap between germline ends came to 12 bases. The V gene's germline CDR1 is DFQATT and CDR2 SNEGSKA (reference sequence). In DNA form, the CDR3 reads TGCAGTGCTAGCGGTGGGAGTCGGCCCCAGCATTTT. Amino acid sequence: CSASGGSRPQHF.

This clonotype was found many times. The chain combines TRBV19 with TRBJ1-1, with 7 bases lining up with TRBD1. After removal of 7 bases from V and 4 bases from J, the junction contained 18 bases not matched to a gene. The CDR3 length is 17 residues. Germline assignment: CDR1 LNHDA and CDR2 SQIVND (reference sequence). The CDR3 region has the DNA TGTGCCAGTACTAGGTCAGGGGGTTTTTTGAAGACCACTGAAGCTTTCTTT. Its translation: CASTRSGGFLKTTEAFF.

This clonotype occurred many times. J is TRBJ1-1 and V is TRBV5-1; possibly TRBD1 for D (5 bases). CDR3 length: 15 amino acids. V lost 1 base to trimming and J lost 0 bases, with 10 bases between them. Germline V gene sequence: CDR1 SGHRS, CDR2 YFSETQ. The CDR3 reads CASSLSGAMNTEAFF. The CDR3 bases are TGCGCCAGCAGCTTGTCTGGGGCGATGAACACTGAAGCTTTCTTT.

V gene TRBV7-6 combines with J gene TRBJ1-5; D uncertain. Deletions cut 5 bases from V and 4 bases from J, with 15 bases between. This CDR3 region has 15 residues. Germline V lookup: CDR1 SGHVS, CDR2 FNYEAQ. CDR3 protein: CASSPHGPRNQPQHF. In DNA form, the CDR3 reads TGTGCCAGCAGCCCTCACGGGCCTCGGAATCAGCCCCAGCATTTT.

This chain connects TRBV30 to TRBJ1-1; no firm D call. Trimming removed 1 base from V and 0 bases from J, with 6 bases in between. Germline V gene data show CDR1 as GTSNPN and CDR2 as SVGIG (reference sequence). CDR3 size: 13 residues. CDR3 amino acids: CAWSELVNTEAFF. The CDR3 bases are TGTGCCTGGAGTGAGTTAGTGAACACTGAAGCTTTCTTT.

This clonotype was seen repeatedly, ten times or more. This chain connects TRBV29-1 to TRBJ2-7; D uncertain. V shed 4 bases and J shed 3 bases, with 7 bases lying between them. The CDR3 is 11 residues long. Germline-derived CDR1 and CDR2 are SQVTM and ANQGSEA. CDR3 in amino acids: CSVAFVYEQYF. For the CDR3, the DNA is TGCAGCGTTGCTTTCGTCTACGAGCAGTACTTC.

The table lists this clonotype with a few counts. The chain employs TRBV29-1 and TRBJ1-2; D call uncertain. The CDR3 sequence is 12 residues long. V gave up 2 bases and J gave up 3 bases, with 7 bases separating them. Germline-derived CDR1 and CDR2 are SQVTM and ANQGSEA. CDR3 loop: CSVERGDYGYTF. The CDR3, as DNA: TGCAGCGTTGAACGAGGCGACTATGGCTACACCTTC.

This clonotype occurred many times. This chain uses TRBV3-1 with TRBJ1-2, with 10 nucleotides matching TRBD1. Germline lookup yields CDR1 LGHDT and CDR2 YNNKEL (reference sequence). The CDR3 is 15 amino acids. With 6 bases clipped from V and 8 bases from J, the junction kept 12 bases outside the gene matches. The CDR3 bases are TGTGCCAGCAGTTTCCCGGGACAGGGGAGAGGCGGCTACACCTTC. Translated, it gives CASSFPGQGRGGYTF.